What follows describes a single T cell receptor beta chain. There are many counts of this clonotype. It has no known antigen specificity. Base-call qualities are not available, and no considerably larger clone is one nucleotide away. The receptor library was made with RACE. The instrument was a NextSeq 500. During library preparation, unique molecular identifiers were attached to individual cDNA molecules so that TCRs could be counted quantitatively and reproducibly. For every blood RNA sample, sequencing covered both the TCR alpha and TCR beta chains. As for how the authors treated the data: Samples had a median of 95,638 TCRs, with a range from about 23,224 to 750,000. V, J and CDR3 annotation of the TCR reads was carried out using the Decombinator software suite. For the PS versus PT1 abundance plots, all samples were subsampled to the same number of TCRs (28,000). Expanded TCRs were defined as absent before sensitization and observed at least eight times at the 2-week time point. Using fastp at Q25 and MiXCR, TCRdb reprocessed the public reads and kept productive beta chains. Under each unique CDR3 protein, matching rows form one entry showing the most common genes and DNA. It is TCRdb's table, rather than the study itself, that gives the V and J calls and clone size. The sample includes roughly 80,000 distinct CDR3 sequences, with 12% to 15% observed a single time. The top ten clonotypes cover approximately 4.5% of the sample.

The sample's time point, from its label and the paper: pre-sensitization, week 0. The treatment or condition label on this specimen signifies: therapeutic diphenylcyclopropenone sensitization with weekly scalp DPC. At each patch-test visit, blood was drawn before the patch test was applied. Patients were eligible if aged 18 to 70, diagnosed with alopecia and judged suitable for DPC therapy, and pregnant patients were excluded. Total RNA was extracted from unfractionated whole blood that had been collected in Tempus Blood RNA tubes. Unmatched junction bases come to 20, with V trimmed by 6 bases and J by 7 bases. There are 17 amino acids in the CDR3, from cysteine to phenylalanine inclusive. This entry keeps only the CDR3 DNA: 51 bases, framed from base 1. CDR1 and CDR2, looked up from the germline V gene (reference sequence), are MNHEY and SMNVEV. The data originate from a study of human T cells and chemical hapten exposure (TCRdb year 2021). Study-level background: For sensitization, 2% DPC in acetone was applied to a 2 cm by 2 cm area of upper inner arm skin. Patients additionally received weekly therapeutic DPC doses to the scalp throughout the roughly 26-week study period. Patch testing was performed on the upper back with Finn chambers containing 0.01% DPC, and the patch tests were scored after 6 days according to International Contact Dermatitis Research Group standards. Most of the patients in the cohort were female, and the cohort covered alopecia areata with under or over 50% scalp involvement, alopecia totalis and alopecia universalis. The libraries were sequenced as a pool, and the TCR yield per sample differed mostly because of small variations in library volumes within the pool. The study tracked peripheral blood TCR repertoire changes in vivo during primary and secondary sensitization to the hapten diphenylcyclopropenone (DPC) in alopecia patients. Blood was sampled from patients pre-sensitization (week 0) and at 2, 6 and about 24 weeks after DPC sensitization. Approximately 28 alopecia patients gave blood for TCR sequencing at one to four time points (pre-sensitization, 2, 6 and 24 weeks). Points the paper makes about the study in general: Patch test score was positively correlated with the number of PT1 expanded TCRs, with significance at thresholds 8, 16 and 32 but not at 4. No change with DPC sensitization was found in the number of TCRs above 1 in 1000 frequency, and no evidence of global repertoire structure alterations was found. After repeated subsampling, changes were observed in the strength of the expansion versus patch-test correlation and in the threshold at which the correlation became significant. Because all patients had alopecia, a presumed autoimmune disease, the immune response of the patients might differ from that of healthy individuals. Expanded TCRs formed significantly more large CDR3 similarity clusters than pre-sensitization or healthy control sets, consistent with antigen-driven responses.

The material sequenced was whole blood, taken in connection with sensitization to the hapten diphenylcyclopropenone (DPC). The TCR comes from a woman in her 50s with alopecia areata. Some clones in this sample may be carry-over from other donors' samples. This chain joins TRBV27 to TRBJ1-2, with 7 junctional bases fitting TRBD1. The CDR3 loop reads CASSKTHDRAIQGGYTF. The nucleotide sequence is TGTGCCAGCAGCAAGACCCATGACAGGGCCATTCAAGGTGGCTACACCTTC.